The 16 T cell receptor beta chains presented below share a single source sample, sequenced in a study of regulatory T cells in long-lasting Graves disease. The TCR beta library used iRepertoire HTBI primers with Arm-PCR amplification of CDR3. TCRdb recomputed calls from the multiplex PCR reads with MiXCR, one row per CDR3 protein. The sample lists hundreds of thousands of distinct CDR3 sequences; around 15% were seen once. As for time point: newly diagnosed GD, antithyroid drugs for less than 3 months. Isolated PBMC RNA provided the starting material for the TCR library. These data are also associated with another study on T cells in Graves' hyperthyroidism and ophthalmopathy.

Sample: peripheral blood mononuclear cells (PBMCs), taken at new diagnosis, from a patient treated with antithyroid drugs. The receptors derive from a woman between 40 and 65 years old with Graves disease.

CDR3 bases: TGCAGTCATCAGGCAGGGGCGCTGAACACTGAAGCTTTCTTT. Its translation: CSHQAGALNTEAFF. The chain carries TRBV29-1 and TRBJ1-1, with TRBD1 as a possible D gene (6 bases). In germline, CDR1 is SQVTM, CDR2 ANQGSEA. The length of the CDR3 is 14 residues.

At least ten counts were recorded for this clonotype. The gene calls are TRBV5-1 and TRBJ2-1, with a possible D match to TRBD1 (6 bases). From germline, CDR1 is SGHRS and CDR2 YFSETQ. Trimming cost V 0 bases and J 4 bases, with 11 bases left between them. The CDR3 covers 15 residues. The CDR3 region has the DNA TGCGCCAGCAGCTTGGGGGGGACAACATACAATGAGCAGTTCTTC. Translated: CASSLGGTTYNEQFF. Together with reference TRBV5-1 and TRBJ2-1, the CDR3 gives the full variable domain: KAGVTQTPRYLIKTRGQQVTLSCSPISGHRSVSWYQQTPGQGLQFLFEYFSETQRNKGNFPGRFSGRQFSNSRSEMNVSTLELGDSALYLCASSLGGTTYNEQFFGPGTRLTVL.

This clonotype was observed at least ten times. The chain joins TRBV11-3 to TRBJ2-7; D is uncertain. Trimming took off 4 bases at V and 7 bases at J, with 8 bases between the two ends. The CDR3 is 11 amino acids. Germline lookup yields CDR1 SGHNT and CDR2 YENEEA. CDR3 residues: CASSSQVEQYF. CDR3 DNA: TGTGCCAGCAGCTCTCAGGTGGAGCAGTACTTC.

This sequence joins TRBV4-1 and TRBJ2-7, with 7 bases fitting TRBD1. The V segment lost 0 bases and the J segment 4 bases; nucleotides outside the gene matches: 6. The CDR3 runs to 15 residues. Per germline, CDR1 MGHRA and CDR2 YSYEKL. In DNA form, the CDR3 reads TGCGCCAGCAGCCAAGACACCGACAGGGTATACGAGCAGTACTTC. It encodes CASSQDTDRVYEQYF.

In its sample, this clonotype was seen many times. The chain is built from TRBV11-2 and TRBJ1-5, with 8 bases fitting TRBD1. Trimming at V came to 3 bases and at J to 5 bases, leaving 0 bases not matched to a gene. This CDR3 has 13 residues. Germline CDR1 reads SGHAT; CDR2 reads FQNNGV. For the CDR3, the DNA is TGTGCCAGCAGCTTGACAGGGGATCAGCCCCAGCATTTT. Its translation is CASSLTGDQPQHF.

Only a few counts were recorded for this clonotype. At one boundary the junction diverges from the germline segment, which might be a read error. CDR3 DNA: TGTGCCACCATGGCCGGGGTCTACAATGAGCTGTTCTTC. Translated: CATMAGVYNELFF. The J gene is TRBJ2-1, the V gene TRBV19; D perhaps matches TRBD2 (5 bases). The V gene's germline CDR1 is LNHDA and CDR2 SQIVND (reference sequence). This CDR3 has 13 residues.

This clonotype has a handful of counts. The V gene is TRBV5-4, the J gene TRBJ2-1; 8 bases are shared with TRBD2. J was trimmed by 10 bases and V by 3 bases; bases with no gene match: 3. Germline CDR1 and CDR2: SGHNT and YYREEE (reference sequence). The CDR3 consists of 12 residues. CDR3 coding DNA: TGTGCCAGCAGCTCCGTAGCGGGGGAGCAGTTCTTC. Translation: CASSSVAGEQFF.

In this sample, this clonotype turned up many times. The CDR3 reads CASSQDGGNQPQHF. The CDR3 DNA sequence: TGCGCCAGCAGCCAGGACGGAGGCAATCAGCCCCAGCATTTT. The chain combines TRBV5-1 with TRBJ1-5; unclear D gene. The V gene lost 4 bases and the J gene lost 2 bases, with 10 bases spanning the gap. Per germline, CDR1 SGHRS and CDR2 YFSETQ. The length of the CDR3 is 14 residues.

This clonotype was observed a few times. V and J are TRBV7-9 and TRBJ1-4, with a tentative D call TRBD1 (6 bases). The V and J ends lost 8 bases and 8 bases respectively, with 15 bases between them. Germline V gene data show CDR1 as SEHNR and CDR2 as FQNEAQ (reference sequence). There are 13 residues in the CDR3. This CDR3 is CASRGGLEEKLFF. Here the CDR3 DNA reads TGTGCCAGCCGAGGGGGGTTGGAGGAAAAACTGTTTTTT. Filled out from reference TRBV7-9 and TRBJ1-4, the complete variable domain reads DTGVSQNPRHKITKRGQNVTFRCDPISEHNRLYWYRQTLGQGPEFLTYFQNEAQLEKSRLLSDRFSAERPKGSFSTLEIQRTEQGDSAMYLCASRGGLEEKLFFGSGTQLSVL.

This clonotype has only a few counts. This chain links TRBV7-9 with TRBJ2-2; TRBD2 matches at 10 bases. Trimming removed 3 bases from V and 5 bases from J; junction bases left unmatched: 9. The CDR3 has 17 amino acids. Germline assignment: CDR1 SEHNR and CDR2 FQNEAQ (reference sequence). The CDR3: CASSLGLAGAGTGELFF. Written as DNA, the CDR3 is TGTGCCAGCAGCTTGGGTCTAGCGGGGGCCGGGACCGGGGAGCTGTTTTTT.

In this sample, this clonotype turned up a few times. This chain links TRBV2 with TRBJ2-7; TRBD1 agrees at 7 bases. The trim removed 7 bases at V and 3 bases at J, leaving 6 bases unmatched. This CDR3 comprises 13 residues. Germline V lookup: CDR1 SNHLY, CDR2 FYNNEI. In DNA form, the CDR3 reads TGTGCCAGCAATCCGGGACAGCTCTACGAGCAGTACTTC. Its protein product is CASNPGQLYEQYF.

This chain joins TRBV19 and TRBJ1-3; D is unclear. Germline values: CDR1 LNHDA, CDR2 SQIVND (reference sequence). The CDR3 contains 12 residues. V lost 1 base to trimming and J lost 3 bases, with 1 base between them. This CDR3 reads CASSIGGNTIYF. CDR3 nucleotides: TGTGCCAGTAGTATAGGTGGAAACACCATATATTTT.

This clonotype was seen a few times. The rearrangement links TRBV24-1 to TRBJ2-1; D is undetermined. Germline CDR1 KGHDR, CDR2 SFDVKD. V was shortened by 4 bases and J by 0 bases, with 6 bases between the two germline ends. The CDR3 loop spans 14 amino acids. CDR3 region: CATSEGFSYNEQFF. CDR3 DNA sequence: TGTGCCACCAGTGAGGGGTTCTCCTACAATGAGCAGTTCTTC.

Many counts were recorded for this clonotype. The J gene is TRBJ2-1, the V gene TRBV11-2; 9 bases line up with TRBD1. V gave up 6 bases and J gave up 4 bases; unmatched junction bases: 7. There are 15 residues in the CDR3. CDR1 SGHAT and CDR2 FQNNGV come from the germline V gene. The CDR3 sequence is CASRWDREVYNEQFF. The CDR3 coding sequence is TGTGCCAGCAGGTGGGACAGGGAGGTTTACAATGAGCAGTTCTTC. Drawing the rest from reference TRBV11-2 and TRBJ2-1, the complete variable domain is EAGVAQSPRYKIIEKRQSVAFWCNPISGHATLYWYQQILGQGPKLLIQFQNNGVVDDSQLPKDRFSAERLKGVDSTLKIQPAKLEDSAVYLCASRWDREVYNEQFFGPGTRLTVL.

This clonotype was observed at least ten times. The rearrangement links TRBV5-5 to TRBJ2-3; either TRBD1 or TRBD2 may fit D (5 bases each). The CDR3 is made up of 11 amino acids. The V gene's germline CDR1 is SGHKS and CDR2 YYEKEE (reference sequence). V was pared by 3 bases and J by 15 bases, with 14 bases between. The CDR3 is CASSWGTQFYF. The DNA for the CDR3 is TGTGCCAGCAGCTGGGGGACCCAGTTTTATTTT.

J is TRBJ2-3 and V is TRBV19; D is possibly TRBD2 (5 bases). The CDR3 runs 13 residues. CDR1 is LNHDA and CDR2 is SQIVND in the germline V gene (reference sequence). V was pared by 7 bases and J by 0 bases, with 8 bases between. In DNA form, the CDR3 reads TGTGCCAGTACCTCGGGGAGCACAGATACGCAGTATTTT. Encoded protein: CASTSGSTDTQYF.